This T cell receptor beta chain was identified during a study of T cell repertoires in cytomegalovirus infection. Study-level information: It was the public TCR beta signatures that indicated both CMV infection and matching HLA type. Overall study results and limits: Across the ex vivo response, the dominant clonotypes were HLA-C-restricted CMV-specific TCR beta clonotypes.

This clonotype was detected many times. Antigen specificity is unknown. Each CDR3 protein gets one entry after TCRdb re-called the reads with MiXCR. Found here are around 210,000 distinct CDR3 sequences, approximately 6.7% of them singletons; the top ten hold 5.5% to 8%. There are 13 residues in the CDR3. CDR1 is SGHVS and CDR2 is FNYEAQ in the germline V gene. Between the trimmed V and J ends, which lost 3 bases and 0 bases, there was a span of 6 bases. The chain recombines TRBV7-6 with TRBJ2-7; D gene unclear. The source of this sequence is a human donor in good health (CMV status not recorded). Some clones in this sample may be carry-over from other donors' samples. Sequencing input: PBMCs. CDR3 in DNA: TGTGCCAGCAGCTTTTCTTCCTCCTACGAGCAGTACTTC. Protein sequence: CASSFSSSYEQYF.